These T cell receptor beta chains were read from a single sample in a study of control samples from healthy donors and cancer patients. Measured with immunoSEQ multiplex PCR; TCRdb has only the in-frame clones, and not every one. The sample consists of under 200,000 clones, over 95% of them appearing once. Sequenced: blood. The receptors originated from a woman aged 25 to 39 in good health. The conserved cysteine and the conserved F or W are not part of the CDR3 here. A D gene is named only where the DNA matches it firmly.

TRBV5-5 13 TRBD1 ASSLEGTGVYEQY
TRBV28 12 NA ASSPRGQLQPQH
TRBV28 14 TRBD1 ASRGDRGLRDYGYT
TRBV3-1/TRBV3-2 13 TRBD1 ASSPTGGNTDTQY
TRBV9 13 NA ASSGRDGTSYEQY
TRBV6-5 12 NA ASSYSDSRNEQF
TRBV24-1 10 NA ATSTGPGELF
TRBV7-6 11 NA ASSLSADNEQF
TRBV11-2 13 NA ASSLDGQSLNEQF
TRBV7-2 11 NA ASSATGLHGYT
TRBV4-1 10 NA ASSPGWTSIY
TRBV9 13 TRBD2 ASNLAGGFSNEQF
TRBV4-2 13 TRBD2 ASSQVTSGGVAQY
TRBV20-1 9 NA SASEAYEQY
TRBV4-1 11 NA ASSPRPGYEQY
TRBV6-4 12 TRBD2 ASSSGRDTDTQY
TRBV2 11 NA ASSEAFYQPQH
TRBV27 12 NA ASTRLENTGELF
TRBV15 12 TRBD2 ATSTSTSGRTQY
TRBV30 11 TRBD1 AWSVGQPGELF
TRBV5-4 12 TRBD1 ASSYDRGSYEQY
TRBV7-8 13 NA ASSLASTNTGELF
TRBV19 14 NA ASSIKGGGGNQPQH
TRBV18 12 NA ASSPPSTGNIQY
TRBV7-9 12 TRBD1 ASSLWTGNEKLF
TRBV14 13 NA ASSQAWSDHYGYT